What follows are 9 T cell receptor beta chains derived from one specimen sequenced in a study of blood T cell repertoires in COVID-19. Data came from immunoSEQ multiplex PCR; TCRdb stores just in-frame clones and leaves some out. The sample has around 50,000 clones; around 88% are singletons. The specimen was peripheral blood. These TCRs come from a woman aged 60-75 years with acute or convalescent COVID-19.

J is TRBJ1-1 and V is TRBV5-1; the D is unclear. The V gene's germline CDR1 is SGHRS and CDR2 YFSETQ. V was pared by 1 base and J by 1 base, with 8 bases between. The length of the CDR3 is 14 residues. Here the CDR3 DNA reads TGCGCCAGCAGCTTGTTACAGACGAACACTGAAGCTTTCTTT. It translates to CASSLLQTNTEAFF.

The chain couples TRBV6-5 to TRBJ2-7, with D possibly TRBD2 on 6 matching bases. From germline, CDR1 is MNHEY and CDR2 SVGAGI. The CDR3 runs to 14 residues. V was cut by 6 bases and J by 0 bases, with 12 bases left in between. The CDR3 bases are TGTGCCAGCAGGCGGGACGGCAGCTCCTACGAGCAGTACTTC. Its protein is CASRRDGSSYEQYF.

The chain combines TRBV29-1 with TRBJ2-4; a possible D gene is TRBD2 (6 bases). With 7 bases removed from V and 0 bases from J, the gap between germline ends came to 25 bases. Germline CDR1 and CDR2: SQVTM and ANQGSEA. The CDR3 sequence is 18 residues long. The CDR3 sequence is CSAQVAGWGRLAKNIQYF. The CDR3 DNA is TGCAGCGCCCAGGTCGCGGGATGGGGTCGATTAGCCAAAAACATTCAGTACTTC.

This clone was counted once. The chain couples TRBV6-1 to TRBJ1-1, with D perhaps matching TRBD1 (5 bases). This CDR3 has 14 residues. CDR1 MNHNS and CDR2 SASEGT come from the germline V gene. Trimming pared 2 bases from V and 10 bases from J, leaving 17 bases between. For the CDR3, the DNA is TGTGCCAGCAGTGAACGGGGGACTGGCCTGGGAGCTTTCTTT. As protein: CASSERGTGLGAFF.

The chain carries TRBV5-1 and TRBJ1-5, with D maybe TRBD1 (6 bases). The CDR3 covers 17 residues. The germline V gene encodes CDR1 SGHRS and CDR2 YFSETQ. The V and J ends lost 1 base and 0 bases respectively, with 14 bases between them. The CDR3 protein is CASSLTPTGNSNQPQHF. CDR3 nucleotide sequence: TGCGCCAGCAGCTTGACCCCCACAGGGAATAGCAATCAGCCCCAGCATTTT.

V gene TRBV27 combines with J gene TRBJ2-7; D perhaps matches TRBD2 (7 bases). Germline-derived CDR1 and CDR2 are MNHEY and SMNVEV (reference sequence). Trimming left V 0 bases short and J 3 bases short, with 18 bases between. The CDR3 has 17 amino acids. The CDR3 bases are TGTGCCAGCAGTTTATCTGGTGGGGGGGCGCGAATCTACGAGCAGTACTTC. Protein product: CASSLSGGGARIYEQYF.

CDR3 DNA: TGCAGTGCTAGTACGGGGGACGACACCGGGGAGCTGTTTTTT. It yields the protein CSASTGDDTGELFF. This rearrangement joins TRBV20-1 to TRBJ2-2; TRBD2 is a possible D gene (6 bases). Trimming removed 3 bases at V and 3 bases at J, with 11 bases between. Germline CDR1 and CDR2: DFQATT and SNEGSKA (reference sequence). The CDR3 covers 14 residues.

The gene calls are TRBV7-8 and TRBJ2-5; 16 bases are a match to TRBD2. The CDR3 is 16 residues long. The V gene's germline CDR1 is SGHVS and CDR2 FQNEAQ. The ends lost 5 bases at V and 5 bases at J; junction bases unmatched: 5. The CDR3 nucleotides are TGTGCCAGCAGCCCGGGACTAGCGGGGGGGCCTGAGACCCAGTACTTC. Its protein product is CASSPGLAGGPETQYF.

This clone was found a few times. The genes are TRBV10-3 and TRBJ2-2, with 11 nucleotides matching TRBD2. The V gene's germline CDR1 is ENHRY and CDR2 SYGVKD. CDR3 length: 16 amino acids. The V gene end was trimmed by 6 bases and the J gene end by 5 bases; junction bases not matched to a gene: 8. CDR3 in amino acids: CAIRVGLAGTTGELFF. CDR3 bases: TGTGCCATCAGAGTCGGACTAGCGGGTACTACCGGGGAGCTGTTTTTT.